This note documents a single TCR beta chain sequence. No antigen is known for it. The data were obtained in a study of cytomegalovirus exposure and HLA in healthy donors. General study results and limits: In a later analysis, HLA-associated TCR beta chains were more clonally expanded than equally common others.

PCR employed 60 Vbeta and 13 Jbeta primers. As processed by the authors: An analysis performed later counted around 86 million unique TCR beta chains (roughly 10 million of them shared). Method: immunoSEQ multiplex PCR; TCRdb's copy keeps in-frame clones and lacks some. That table supplies the V and J calls and clone size; D and trimming were determined from the DNA. Among some 200,000 clones listed, around 77% were seen once. The CDR3 extends over 14 amino acids. Trimming took off 2 bases at V and 6 bases at J, with 13 bases between the two ends. CDR1 is MDHEN and CDR2 is SYDVKM in the germline V gene.

The source material was PBMCs. This clonotype was obtained from a female donor in good health and CMV-seronegative. V and J are TRBV28 and TRBJ1-2; D is undetermined. This CDR3 is CASSLGFYSHGYTF. DNA of the CDR3: TGTGCCAGCAGTTTAGGGTTCTACAGCCATGGCTACACCTTC.